This TCR beta chain was found in a study of Graves' ophthalmopathy and Graves' hyperthyroidism. This clonotype appeared many times. Scientists amplified the TCR beta CDR3 regions from RNA transcripts. The first round was an RT-PCR with HTBI primers, and the second round was a multiplex PCR. TCRdb reprocessed the multiplex PCR reads with MiXCR, giving one entry per CDR3 protein. The repertoire holds about 400,000 distinct CDR3 sequences, with around 17% as singletons. Unmatched junction bases numbered 7, after V lost 7 bases and J lost 2 bases. The CDR3 totals 15 residues. CDR1 is MNHNS, CDR2 SASEGT, per germline.

The rearrangement links TRBV6-1 to TRBJ2-7; 11 nucleotides match TRBD1. The specimen sequenced was peripheral blood. The clonotype comes from a young woman with Graves' ophthalmopathy. For the CDR3, the DNA is TGTGCCAGCAAGGGGACAGGGGGTTTTACCTACGAGCAGTACTTC. This codes for CASKGTGGFTYEQYF.